Detailed here is one T cell receptor beta chain. Its antigen is currently unknown. This specimen comes from a study of pediatric ulcerative colitis. On the study more broadly: Most patients had pancolitis, and two had left-sided colitis. The study's findings and limits: No controls had the two rectal clonotypes shared by ulcerative colitis patients. Clonal expansions reduced rectal repertoire diversity in acute severe colitis.

During colonoscopy, one to two rectal pinch biopsies were collected. Clones were read by immunoSEQ multiplex PCR, and TCRdb kept only the in-frame ones, dropping some. The data show under 30,000 clones, roughly 74% seen once. Trimming took 3 bases from V and 7 from J; bases not matched to a gene: 2. The CDR3 contains 12 residues. Germline CDR1 SGHDT, CDR2 YYEEEE. The TCR was taken from a boy aged 5 to 17 with severe ulcerative colitis. The sequenced sample was gut tissue. This rearrangement joins TRBV5-6 to TRBJ2-7; the match to TRBD1 covers 9 bases. The DNA for the CDR3 is TGTGCCAGCAGCTGGGACAGGGAAGAGCAGTACTTC. Encoded protein: CASSWDREEQYF.